These 10 T cell receptor beta chains share one sample of origin, sequenced in a study of STAT3 mutations in large granular lymphocyte leukemia. General study findings and limits: In T-cell large granular lymphocyte leukemia, about half of patients showed multiple immunodominant subclonotypes.

Sequencing was performed with immunoSEQ multiplex PCR; in TCRdb, only in-frame clones are kept and a portion is missing. Of 10,000 to 15,000 clones listed, just over 85% are singletons. For these receptors, no antigen is known. Sequencing was performed on PBMCs. All receptors come from a human donor with T large granular lymphocyte leukemia. Some clones in this sample may be carry-over from other donors' samples.

The chain recombines TRBV7-3 with TRBJ2-1; a weak D match, TRBD2 (6 bases). The V gene lost 5 bases and the J gene lost 6 bases, with 17 bases spanning the gap. The CDR3 runs 15 residues. Germline CDR1 SGHTA, CDR2 FQGTGA. CDR3 in amino acids: CASSASGGRGNEQFF. The DNA of the CDR3 is TGTGCCAGCAGCGCCTCCGGGGGTAGGGGCAATGAGCAGTTCTTC.

DNA for the CDR3: TGTGCCAGCAGAGTATCCACGTCAAACACCGGGGAGCTGTTTTTT. Translating it yields CASRVSTSNTGELFF. This chain uses TRBV2 with TRBJ2-2; D is unresolved. The CDR3 is 15 residues long. The germline V and J ends were trimmed by 6 bases and 2 bases, with 13 bases remaining between them. From germline, CDR1 is SNHLY and CDR2 FYNNEI.

The chain employs TRBV9 and TRBJ1-6; 7 nucleotides line up with TRBD1. Looked up from germline, CDR1 is SGDLS and CDR2 is YYNGEE. CDR3 size: 15 residues. J lost 7 bases, V lost 0 bases, and 4 bases had no gene match. DNA for the CDR3: TGTGCCAGCAGCGTAGACGCAGGGGGGAATTCACCCCTCCACTTT. As protein: CASSVDAGGNSPLHF. Combining the CDR3 with reference TRBV9 and TRBJ1-6 gives the whole variable domain DSGVTQTPKHLITATGQRVTLRCSPRSGDLSVYWYQQSLDQGLQFLIQYYNGEERAKGNILERFSAQQFPDLHSELNLSSLELGDSALYFCASSVDAGGNSPLHFGNGTRLTVT.

The gene calls are TRBV7-2 and TRBJ2-1; a weak D match, TRBD1 (5 bases). The CDR3 length is 17 residues. CDR1 is SGHTA and CDR2 is FQGNSA in the germline V gene. V lost 1 base and J 0 bases, leaving 13 bases between the germline ends. The CDR3 bases are TGTGCCAGCAGCTTAGTTTGGGGCGTCAGCTCCTACAATGAGCAGTTCTTC. This sequence encodes CASSLVWGVSSYNEQFF.

The V gene is TRBV4-1, the J gene TRBJ1-5; D not certain. Germline V gene data show CDR1 as MGHRA and CDR2 as YSYEKL. V dropped 4 bases and J dropped 4 bases, with 23 bases sitting between them. CDR3 length equals 18 residues. The CDR3 here is CASSLPVVGRFLNQPQHF. As DNA, the CDR3 is TGCGCCAGCAGCCTCCCCGTGGTAGGGAGGTTCTTAAATCAGCCCCAGCATTTT.

The chain employs TRBV18 and TRBJ2-2; TRBD1 might be the D (6 bases). This CDR3 spans 14 amino acids. V was cut by 3 bases and J by 2 bases, with 7 bases left in between. Germline CDR1 KGHSH, CDR2 LQKENI. CDR3 sequence (DNA): TGTGCCAGCTCACCGGACAGCAACACCGGGGAGCTGTTTTTT. Amino acids: CASSPDSNTGELFF.

The rearrangement uses TRBV5-1 and TRBJ2-2; 14 bases map to TRBD2. Germline trimming cut 1 base from V and 4 bases from J; bases unmatched to any gene: 6. Germline lookup yields CDR1 SGHRS and CDR2 YFSETQ. CDR3 length equals 18 residues. This chain's CDR3 is CASSLRLAGGRVTGELFF. CDR3 coding DNA: TGCGCCAGCAGCTTGCGACTAGCGGGGGGGCGTGTCACCGGGGAGCTGTTTTTT.

This rearrangement joins TRBV7-9 to TRBJ2-3, with D perhaps matching TRBD1 (6 bases). V was trimmed by 1 base and J by 4 bases, leaving 15 bases between them. This CDR3 spans 16 amino acids. CDR1 and CDR2 from the germline V gene are SEHNR and FQNEAQ (reference sequence). In nucleotides, the CDR3 is TGTGCCAGCAGCTTAGTGGGGGCAGGAGTCGCAGATACGCAGTATTTT. This encodes CASSLVGAGVADTQYF.

The chain links TRBV6-5 to TRBJ1-1, with D tentatively TRBD1 (6 bases). The CDR3 loop spans 12 amino acids. With 6 bases removed from V and 5 bases from J, the gap between germline ends came to 10 bases. The germline CDR1 and CDR2 sequences are MNHEY and SVGAGI. The CDR3 DNA is TGTGCCAGCAGCTTGGGGGCAACTGAAGCTTTCTTT. This sequence encodes CASSLGATEAFF.

The V gene is TRBV6-6, the J gene TRBJ2-3; D perhaps matches TRBD2 (6 bases). V was cut by 10 bases and J by 2 bases, with 13 bases left in between. This CDR3 has 13 residues. The germline V gene encodes CDR1 MNHNY and CDR2 SVGAGI (reference sequence). The CDR3 nucleotides read TGTGCCACTATGTGGGGGGACACAGATACGCAGTATTTT. This translates into CATMWGDTDTQYF.